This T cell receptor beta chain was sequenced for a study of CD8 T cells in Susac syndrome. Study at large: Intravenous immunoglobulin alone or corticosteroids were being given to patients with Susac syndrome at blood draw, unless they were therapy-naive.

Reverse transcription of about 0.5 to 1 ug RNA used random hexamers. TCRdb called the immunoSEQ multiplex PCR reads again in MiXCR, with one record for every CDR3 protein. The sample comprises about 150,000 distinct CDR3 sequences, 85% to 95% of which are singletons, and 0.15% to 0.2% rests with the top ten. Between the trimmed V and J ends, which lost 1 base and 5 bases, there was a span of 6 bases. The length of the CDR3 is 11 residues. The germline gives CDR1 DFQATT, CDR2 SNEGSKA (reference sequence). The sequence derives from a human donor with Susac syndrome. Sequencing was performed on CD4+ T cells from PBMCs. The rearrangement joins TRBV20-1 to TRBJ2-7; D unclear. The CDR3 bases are TGCAGTGCTAGAGGGGGAAACGAGCAGTACTTC. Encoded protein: CSARGGNEQYF.